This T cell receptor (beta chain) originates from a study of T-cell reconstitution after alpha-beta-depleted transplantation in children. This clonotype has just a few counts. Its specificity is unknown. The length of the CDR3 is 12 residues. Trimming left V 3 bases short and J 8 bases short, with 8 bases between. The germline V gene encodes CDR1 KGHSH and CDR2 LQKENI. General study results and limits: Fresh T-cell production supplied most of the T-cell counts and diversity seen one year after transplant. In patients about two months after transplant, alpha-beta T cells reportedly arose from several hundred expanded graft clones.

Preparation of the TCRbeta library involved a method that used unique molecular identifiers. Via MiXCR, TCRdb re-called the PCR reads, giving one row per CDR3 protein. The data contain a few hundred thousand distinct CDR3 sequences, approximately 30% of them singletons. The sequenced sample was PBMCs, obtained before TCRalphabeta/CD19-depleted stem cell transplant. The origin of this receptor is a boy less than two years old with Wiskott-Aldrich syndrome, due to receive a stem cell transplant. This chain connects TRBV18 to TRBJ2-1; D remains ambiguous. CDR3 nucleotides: TGTGCCAGCTCACCGCTAGGACATGAGCAGTTCTTC. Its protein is CASSPLGHEQFF. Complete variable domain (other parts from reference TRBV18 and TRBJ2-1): NAGVMQNPRHLVRRRGQEARLRCSPMKGHSHVYWYRQLPEEGLKFMVYLQKENIIDESGMPKERFSAEFPKEGPSILRIQQVVRGDSAAYFCASSPLGHEQFFGPGTRLTVL.